Each of the 12 T cell receptor beta chains below was sequenced from the same sample in a study of T cells after posttransplantation cyclophosphamide. Sequencing was performed with immunoSEQ multiplex PCR; in TCRdb, only in-frame clones are kept and a portion is missing. The sample consists of approximately 16,000 clones, almost 85% of them appearing once. Control samples came 1 year after myeloablative marrow transplants with methotrexate plus calcineurin inhibitor. Sequencing was performed on PBMCs, taken roughly 57 weeks after allogeneic stem cell transplant with calcineurin inhibitor and methotrexate. The receptors originated from a male patient in his late teens or twenties who received an allogeneic stem cell transplant from a related donor, was CMV-positive, and had no GVHD. A subset of T cells may come from the graft donor.

This clone came up a few times. The chain has TRBV28 and TRBJ1-4; D remains ambiguous. The length of the CDR3 is 14 residues. Germline V CDR1 and CDR2: MDHEN, SYDVKM. The V end lost 3 bases, the J end lost 3 bases, and 8 bases lay between the germline ends. In nucleotides, the CDR3 is TGTGCCAGCAGTTTTTTCTATGCTAATGAAAAACTGTTTTTT. It specifies CASSFFYANEKLFF.

The chain couples TRBV5-1 to TRBJ2-7, with D possibly TRBD1 on 6 matching bases. Trimming left V 1 base short and J 0 bases short, with 14 bases between. Germline V CDR1 and CDR2: SGHRS, YFSETQ. The CDR3 has 16 residues. The CDR3 region is CASSLRLQGGSYEQYF. CDR3 DNA sequence: TGCGCCAGCAGCTTGAGGTTACAGGGTGGCTCCTACGAGCAGTACTTC. Based on the CDR3 plus reference TRBV5-1 and TRBJ2-7, the full variable domain is KAGVTQTPRYLIKTRGQQVTLSCSPISGHRSVSWYQQTPGQGLQFLFEYFSETQRNKGNFPGRFSGRQFSNSRSEMNVSTLELGDSALYLCASSLRLQGGSYEQYFGPGTRLTVT.

This rearrangement joins TRBV7-3 to TRBJ2-1, with 7 bases fitting TRBD1. Trimming took 3 bases from V and 9 from J; bases not matched to a gene: 2. The germline V gene has CDR1 SGHTA and CDR2 FQGTGA. This CDR3 region has 12 residues. CDR3 region: CASSFRGSEQFF. The CDR3 coding sequence is TGTGCCAGCAGCTTCAGGGGGAGTGAGCAGTTCTTC.

The rearrangement uses TRBV27 and TRBJ2-3; 12 nucleotides align to TRBD2. This CDR3 has 21 residues. Trimming removed 6 bases from V and 5 bases from J; junction bases left unmatched: 24. CDR1 is MNHEY and CDR2 is SMNVEV in the germline V gene (reference sequence). CDR3 region: CASRSRGLPQVLAGGRDTQYF. The CDR3 region has the DNA TGTGCCAGCAGGAGCCGAGGTTTACCGCAGGTGCTAGCGGGAGGGCGAGATACGCAGTATTTT.

The chain combines TRBV5-1 with TRBJ1-2; unclear D gene. The CDR3 has 17 amino acids. The germline V gene encodes CDR1 SGHRS and CDR2 YFSETQ. V dropped 0 bases and J dropped 0 bases, with 15 bases sitting between them. This chain's CDR3 is CASSLDPRREANYGYTF. The CDR3 DNA reads as TGCGCCAGCAGCTTGGACCCCAGGCGCGAAGCTAACTATGGCTACACCTTC.

V and J are TRBV5-1 and TRBJ2-2; 9 nucleotides match TRBD1. Trimming took 7 bases from V and 2 from J; bases not matched to a gene: 3. The CDR3 sequence is 14 residues long. Germline V CDR1 and CDR2: SGHRS, YFSETQ. The CDR3 bases are TGCGCCAGCCGGGGACAGGGTAACACCGGGGAGCTGTTTTTT. Translation: CASRGQGNTGELFF.

Only a few counts were recorded for this clone. V gene TRBV6-1 combines with J gene TRBJ1-3; no clear D gene. This CDR3 is 11 amino acids long. CDR1 is MNHNS and CDR2 is SASEGT in the germline V gene. V lost 6 bases and J 6 bases, leaving 6 bases between the germline ends. The CDR3, as DNA: TGTGCCAGCAGGGACTTAAACACCATATATTTT. Translating gives CASRDLNTIYF.

The count of this clone is one. A junction boundary mismatches the germline segment, possibly from a read error. The chain combines TRBV5-4 with TRBJ2-1, with 7 bases matching TRBD2. This CDR3 region has 16 residues. Germline CDR1 and CDR2: SGHNT and YYREEE (reference sequence). The CDR3 DNA reads TGTGCCAGCAGCCGGGGGGAACCTAGCGGCTACAGTGAGCAGTTCTTC. Amino acid sequence: CASSRGEPSGYSEQFF. Supplemented by reference TRBV5-4 and TRBJ2-1, the full variable domain reads ETGVTQSPTHLIKTRGQQVTLRCSSQSGHNTVSWYQQALGQGPQFIFQYYREEENGRGNFPPRFSGLQFPNYSSELNVNALELDDSALYLCASSRGEPSGYSEQFFGPGTRLTVL.

The chain combines TRBV7-2 with TRBJ2-3; 10 bases match TRBD2. The CDR3 loop spans 16 amino acids. The J segment lost 4 bases and the V segment lost 1 base, leaving 5 bases of the junction unmatched. CDR1 is SGHTA, CDR2 FQGNSA, per germline. The chain's CDR3 is CASSLDRAGGADTQYF. Here the CDR3 DNA reads TGTGCCAGCAGCTTAGATCGAGCGGGAGGGGCAGATACGCAGTATTTT.

The chain recombines TRBV21-1 with TRBJ1-2; the table's D call, TRBD1, was not checked against the DNA. TRBV21-1 is an annotated pseudogene. CDR3 length: 13 amino acids. The chain's CDR3 is CASSKYVQDGYTF. The DNA of the CDR3 is TGTGCCAGCAGTAAATACGTTCAGGATGGCTACACCTTC.

This rearrangement joins TRBV5-6 to TRBJ1-1; TRBD1 might be the D (5 bases). The CDR3 loop spans 16 amino acids. Germline CDR1 and CDR2: SGHDT and YYEEEE. V lost 0 bases to trimming and J lost 4 bases, with 16 bases between them. The CDR3 here is CASSLVGGRGPTEAFF. Written as DNA, the CDR3 is TGTGCCAGCAGCTTGGTAGGTGGGAGGGGCCCCACTGAAGCTTTCTTT.

This sequence joins TRBV13 and TRBJ2-7; no definite D call. The length of the CDR3 is 16 residues. Trimming took 4 bases from V and 5 from J, leaving 21 bases between them. Germline-derived CDR1 and CDR2 are PRHDT and FYEKMQ (reference sequence). The CDR3 reads CASSSPSPGYPDEQYF. The CDR3 bases are TGTGCCAGCAGCTCGCCATCGCCCGGTTACCCGGACGAGCAGTACTTC.